The count of the clone carrying this T cell receptor beta chain is one. This CDR3 spans 15 amino acids. The V end was cut by 10 bases, the J end by 6 bases, with 22 bases between. CDR1 is MDHEN and CDR2 is SYDVKM in the germline V gene. This sample stems from a study of radiotherapy plus CTLA-4 blockade in lung cancer. Profiled with immunoSEQ multiplex PCR; TCRdb holds only in-frame clones, not every one. The sample has about 88,000 clones; more than 70% are singletons. The sequences come from peripheral blood, collected from a patient treated with radiotherapy plus ipilimumab. The clonotype comes from a human donor with non-small cell lung cancer that progressed on radiotherapy plus ipilimumab. J is TRBJ2-1 and V is TRBV28; D is tentatively TRBD1 or TRBD2 (5 bases each). Written as DNA, the CDR3 is TGTGCCACCCAACGACAGTTCGGGGCGGGCAATGAGCAGTTCTTC. It translates to CATQRQFGAGNEQFF.